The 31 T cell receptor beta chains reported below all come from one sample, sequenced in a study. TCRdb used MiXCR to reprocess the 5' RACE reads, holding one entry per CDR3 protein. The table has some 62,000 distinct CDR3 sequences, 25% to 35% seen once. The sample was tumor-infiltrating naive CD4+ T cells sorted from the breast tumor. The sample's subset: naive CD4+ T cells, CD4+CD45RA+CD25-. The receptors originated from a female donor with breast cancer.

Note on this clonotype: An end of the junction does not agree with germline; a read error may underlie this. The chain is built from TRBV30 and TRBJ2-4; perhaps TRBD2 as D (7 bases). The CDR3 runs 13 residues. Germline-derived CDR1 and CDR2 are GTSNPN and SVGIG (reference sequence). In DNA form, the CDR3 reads TGCGCGGCGGGGGCTGAGGGCAAAAACATTCAGTACTTC. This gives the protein CAAGAEGKNIQYF. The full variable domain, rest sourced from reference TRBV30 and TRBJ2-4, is SQTIHQWPATLVQPVGSPLSLECTVEGTSNPNLYWYRQAAGRGLQLLFYSVGIGQISSEVPQNLSASRPQDRQFILSSKKLLLSDSGFYLCAAGAEGKNIQYFGAGTRLSVL.

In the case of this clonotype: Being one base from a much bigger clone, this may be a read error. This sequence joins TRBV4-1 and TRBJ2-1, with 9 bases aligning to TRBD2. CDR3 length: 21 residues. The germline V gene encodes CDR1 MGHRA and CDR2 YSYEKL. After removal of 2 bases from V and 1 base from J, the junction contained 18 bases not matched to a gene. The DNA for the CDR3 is TGCGCCAGCAGCCAATTGGGACTAGCTGCAAGTGGGGGAAAGTCCTACAATGAGCAGTTCTTC. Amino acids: CASSQLGLAASGGKSYNEQFF.

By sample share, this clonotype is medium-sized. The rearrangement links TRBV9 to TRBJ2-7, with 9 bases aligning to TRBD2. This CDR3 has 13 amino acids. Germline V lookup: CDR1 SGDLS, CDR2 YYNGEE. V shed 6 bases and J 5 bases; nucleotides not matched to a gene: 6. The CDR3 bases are TGTGCCAGCATAGCGGGAGTGAGCGACGAGCAGTACTTC. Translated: CASIAGVSDEQYF.

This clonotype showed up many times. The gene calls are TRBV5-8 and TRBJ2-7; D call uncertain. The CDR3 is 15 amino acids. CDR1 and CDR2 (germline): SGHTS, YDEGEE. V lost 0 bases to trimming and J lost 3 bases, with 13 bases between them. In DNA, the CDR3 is TGTGCCAGCAGCTTGGGGCAAGGGCCGGTCTACGAGCAGTACTTC. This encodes CASSLGQGPVYEQYF.

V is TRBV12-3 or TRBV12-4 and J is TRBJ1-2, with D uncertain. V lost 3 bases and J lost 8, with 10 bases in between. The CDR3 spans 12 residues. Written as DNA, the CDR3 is TGTGCCAGCAGTTTTAAACGTCGCGGCTACACCTTC. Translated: CASSFKRRGYTF.

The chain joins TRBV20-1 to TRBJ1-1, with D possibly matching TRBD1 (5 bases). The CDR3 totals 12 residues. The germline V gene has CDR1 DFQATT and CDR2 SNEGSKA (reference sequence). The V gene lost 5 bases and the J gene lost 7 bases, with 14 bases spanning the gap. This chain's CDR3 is CSAPRPGVEAFF. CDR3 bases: TGCAGTGCTCCTAGACCGGGGGTTGAAGCTTTCTTT.

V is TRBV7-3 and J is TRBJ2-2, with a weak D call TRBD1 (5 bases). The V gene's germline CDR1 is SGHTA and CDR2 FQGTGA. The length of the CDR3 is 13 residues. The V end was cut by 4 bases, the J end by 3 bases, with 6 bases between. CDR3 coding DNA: TGTGCCAGCAGCTCCAGGGACACCGGGGAGCTGTTTTTT. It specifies CASSSRDTGELFF. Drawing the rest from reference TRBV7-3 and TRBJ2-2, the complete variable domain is GAGVSQTPSNKVTEKGKYVELRCDPISGHTALYWYRQSLGQGPEFLIYFQGTGAADDSGLPNDRFFAVRPEGSVSTLKIQRTERGDSAVYLCASSSRDTGELFFGEGSRLTVL.

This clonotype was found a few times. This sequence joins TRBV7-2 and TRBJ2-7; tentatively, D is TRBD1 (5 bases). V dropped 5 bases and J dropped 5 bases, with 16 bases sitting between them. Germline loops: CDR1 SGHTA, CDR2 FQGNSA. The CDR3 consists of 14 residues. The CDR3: CASSPDMGSHEQYF. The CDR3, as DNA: TGTGCCAGCAGCCCGGACATGGGTAGTCACGAGCAGTACTTC.

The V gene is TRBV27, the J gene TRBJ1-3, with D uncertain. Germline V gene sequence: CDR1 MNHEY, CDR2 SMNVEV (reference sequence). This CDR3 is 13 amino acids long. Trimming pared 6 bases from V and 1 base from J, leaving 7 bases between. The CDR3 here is CASSLDSGNTIYF. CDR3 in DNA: TGTGCCAGCAGCTTGGATTCTGGAAACACCATATATTTT.

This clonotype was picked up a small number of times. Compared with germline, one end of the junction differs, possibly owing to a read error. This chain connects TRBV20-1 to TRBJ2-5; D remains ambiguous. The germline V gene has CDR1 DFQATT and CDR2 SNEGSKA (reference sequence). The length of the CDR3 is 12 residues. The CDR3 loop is CSATENQETQYF. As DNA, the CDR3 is TGCAGTGCTACGGAGAACCAGGAGACCCAGTACTTC.

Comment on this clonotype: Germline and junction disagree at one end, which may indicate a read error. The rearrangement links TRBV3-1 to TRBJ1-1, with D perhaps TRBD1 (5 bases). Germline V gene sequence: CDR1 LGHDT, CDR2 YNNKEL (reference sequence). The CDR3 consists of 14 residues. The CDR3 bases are TGTGCCAGCAGCCGTCGGACAAAAAACATTGAAGCTTTCTTT. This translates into CASSRRTKNIEAFF.

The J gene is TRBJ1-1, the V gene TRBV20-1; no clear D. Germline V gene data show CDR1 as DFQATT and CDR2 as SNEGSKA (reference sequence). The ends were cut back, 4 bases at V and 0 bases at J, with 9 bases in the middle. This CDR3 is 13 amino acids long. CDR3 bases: TGCAGTGCTACCTTAGGTATGAACACTGAAGCTTTCTTT. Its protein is CSATLGMNTEAFF.

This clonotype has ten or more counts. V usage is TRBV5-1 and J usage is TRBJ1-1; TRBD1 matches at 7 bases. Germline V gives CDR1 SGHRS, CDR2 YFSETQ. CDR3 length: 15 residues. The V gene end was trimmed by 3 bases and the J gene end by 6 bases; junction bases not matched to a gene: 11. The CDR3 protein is CASSSLGGQGAEAFF. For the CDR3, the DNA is TGCGCCAGCAGCTCGTTAGGGGGGCAGGGGGCTGAAGCTTTCTTT.

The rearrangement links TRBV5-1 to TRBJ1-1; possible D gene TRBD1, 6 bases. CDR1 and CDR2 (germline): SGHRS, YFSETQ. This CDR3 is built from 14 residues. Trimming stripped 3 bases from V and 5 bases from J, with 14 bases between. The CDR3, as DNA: TGCGCCAGCAGCTCTGGACAGCTTGGAACTGAAGCTTTCTTT. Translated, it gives CASSSGQLGTEAFF. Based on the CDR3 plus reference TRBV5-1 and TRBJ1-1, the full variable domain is KAGVTQTPRYLIKTRGQQVTLSCSPISGHRSVSWYQQTPGQGLQFLFEYFSETQRNKGNFPGRFSGRQFSNSRSEMNVSTLELGDSALYLCASSSGQLGTEAFFGQGTRLTVV.

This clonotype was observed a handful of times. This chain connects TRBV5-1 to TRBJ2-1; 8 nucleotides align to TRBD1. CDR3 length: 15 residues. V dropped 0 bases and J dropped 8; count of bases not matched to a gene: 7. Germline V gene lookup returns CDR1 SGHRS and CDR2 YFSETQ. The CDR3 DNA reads TGCGCCAGCAGCTTGGCCGGGACAGGTGACGATGAGCAGTTCTTC. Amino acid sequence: CASSLAGTGDDEQFF.

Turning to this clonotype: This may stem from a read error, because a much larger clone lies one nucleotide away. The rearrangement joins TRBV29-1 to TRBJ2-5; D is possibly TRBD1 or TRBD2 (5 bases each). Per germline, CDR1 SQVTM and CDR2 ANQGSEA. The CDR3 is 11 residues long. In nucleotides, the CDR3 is TGCAGCGCCGAGGGGTCTCTGGCCCAGCACTTC. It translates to CSAEGSLAQHF.

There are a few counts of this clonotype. CDR3 region: CSASPGTVSYEQYF. In DNA form, the CDR3 reads TGCAGTGCTAGCCCCGGGACAGTTTCCTACGAGCAGTACTTC. The chain has TRBV20-1 and TRBJ2-7; 7 bases fit TRBD1. CDR1 and CDR2 (germline): DFQATT, SNEGSKA (reference sequence). Trimming took 3 bases from V and 1 from J; bases not matched to a gene: 6. The CDR3 has 14 amino acids.

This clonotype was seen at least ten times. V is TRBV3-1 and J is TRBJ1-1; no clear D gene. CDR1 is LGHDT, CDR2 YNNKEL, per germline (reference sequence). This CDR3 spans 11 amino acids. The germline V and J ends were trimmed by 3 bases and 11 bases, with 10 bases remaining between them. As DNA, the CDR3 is TGTGCCAGCAGCCACGACTCGGTGGCTTTCTTT. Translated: CASSHDSVAFF.

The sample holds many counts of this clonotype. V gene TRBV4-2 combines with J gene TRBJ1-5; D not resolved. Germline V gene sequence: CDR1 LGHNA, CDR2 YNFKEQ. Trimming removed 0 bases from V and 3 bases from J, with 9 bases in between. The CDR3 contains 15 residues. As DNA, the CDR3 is TGTGCCAGCAGCCAAGATTGGGGTACCAATCAGCCCCAGCATTTT. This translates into CASSQDWGTNQPQHF.

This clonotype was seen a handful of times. CDR3 region: CATTGPINTDTQYF. The DNA for the CDR3 is TGTGCCACCACTGGACCGATTAACACAGATACGCAGTATTTT. This chain connects TRBV24-1 to TRBJ2-3; no definite D call. Trimming removed 8 bases from V and 2 bases from J, with 13 bases in between. Germline V gene data show CDR1 as KGHDR and CDR2 as SFDVKD. The CDR3 runs 14 residues.

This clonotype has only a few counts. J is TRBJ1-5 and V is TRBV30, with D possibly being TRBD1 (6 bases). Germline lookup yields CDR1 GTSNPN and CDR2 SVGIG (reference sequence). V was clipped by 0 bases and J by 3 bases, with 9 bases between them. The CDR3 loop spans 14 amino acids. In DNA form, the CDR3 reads TGTGCCTGGAGTGTAGACAGGATCAATCAGCCCCAGCATTTT. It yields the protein CAWSVDRINQPQHF. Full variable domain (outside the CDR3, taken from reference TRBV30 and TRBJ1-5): SQTIHQWPATLVQPVGSPLSLECTVEGTSNPNLYWYRQAAGRGLQLLFYSVGIGQISSEVPQNLSASRPQDRQFILSSKKLLLSDSGFYLCAWSVDRINQPQHFGDGTRLSIL.

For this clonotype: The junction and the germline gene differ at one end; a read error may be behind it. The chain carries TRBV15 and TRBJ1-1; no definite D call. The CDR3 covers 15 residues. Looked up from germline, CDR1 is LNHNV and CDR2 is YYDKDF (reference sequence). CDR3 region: CAASREASWNTEAFF. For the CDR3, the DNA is TGTGCCGCCAGCAGAGAGGCCAGTTGGAACACTGAAGCTTTCTTT.

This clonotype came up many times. CDR3 sequence reads: CASSATGGPLGGYTF. The CDR3 nucleotides read TGTGCCAGCAGCGCCACAGGGGGCCCCCTTGGTGGCTACACCTTC. The V gene is TRBV9, the J gene TRBJ1-2; 9 bases map to TRBD1. This CDR3 is 15 amino acids long. Germline CDR1 is SGDLS and CDR2 is YYNGEE. J gave up 7 bases and V 3 bases, and 10 bases lay outside the gene matches.

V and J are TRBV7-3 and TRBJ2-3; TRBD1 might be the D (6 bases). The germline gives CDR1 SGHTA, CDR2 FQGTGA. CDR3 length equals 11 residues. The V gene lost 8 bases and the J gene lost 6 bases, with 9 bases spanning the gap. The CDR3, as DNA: TGTGCCAGCGGAAGGGGGGATACGCAGTATTTT. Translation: CASGRGDTQYF.

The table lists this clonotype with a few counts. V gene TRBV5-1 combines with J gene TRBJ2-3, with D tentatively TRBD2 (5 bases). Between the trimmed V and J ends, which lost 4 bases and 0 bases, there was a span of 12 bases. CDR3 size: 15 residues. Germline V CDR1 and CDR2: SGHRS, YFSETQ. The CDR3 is CASSGGWGSTDTQYF. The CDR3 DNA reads TGCGCCAGCAGCGGAGGATGGGGTAGCACAGATACGCAGTATTTT. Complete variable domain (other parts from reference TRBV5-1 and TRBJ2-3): KAGVTQTPRYLIKTRGQQVTLSCSPISGHRSVSWYQQTPGQGLQFLFEYFSETQRNKGNFPGRFSGRQFSNSRSEMNVSTLELGDSALYLCASSGGWGSTDTQYFGPGTRLTVL.

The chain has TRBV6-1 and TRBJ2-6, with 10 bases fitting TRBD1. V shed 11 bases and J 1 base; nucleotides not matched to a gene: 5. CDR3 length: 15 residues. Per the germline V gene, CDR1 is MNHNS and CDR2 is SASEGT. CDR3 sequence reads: CAGDRGLSGANVLTF. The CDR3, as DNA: TGTGCCGGCGACAGGGGGCTTTCTGGGGCCAACGTCCTGACTTTC.

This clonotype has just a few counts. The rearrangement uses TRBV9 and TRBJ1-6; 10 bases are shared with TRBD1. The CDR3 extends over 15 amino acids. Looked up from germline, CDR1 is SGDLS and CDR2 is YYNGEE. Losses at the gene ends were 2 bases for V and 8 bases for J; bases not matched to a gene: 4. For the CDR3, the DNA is TGTGCCAGCAGCGTTGGGGGACAGGGGTATTCACCCCTCCACTTT. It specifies CASSVGGQGYSPLHF.

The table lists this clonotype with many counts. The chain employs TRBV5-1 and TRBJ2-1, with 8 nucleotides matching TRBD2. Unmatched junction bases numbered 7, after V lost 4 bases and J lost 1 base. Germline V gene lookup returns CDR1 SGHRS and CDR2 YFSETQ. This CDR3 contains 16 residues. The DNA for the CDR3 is TGCGCCAGCAGCCTTAGCGGGGATCCGTCCTACAATGAGCAGTTCTTC. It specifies CASSLSGDPSYNEQFF.

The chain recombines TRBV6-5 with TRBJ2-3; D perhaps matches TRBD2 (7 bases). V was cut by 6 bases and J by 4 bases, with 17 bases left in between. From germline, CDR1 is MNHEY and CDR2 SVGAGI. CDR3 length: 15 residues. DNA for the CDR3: TGTGCCAGCAGCCGCAATGGGGGGGGCGCAGATACGCAGTATTTT. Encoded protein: CASSRNGGGADTQYF.

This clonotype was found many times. CDR3 sequence reads: CATSSASGTDTWGNQPQHF. The CDR3 region has the DNA TGTGCCACCAGCAGCGCATCCGGGACAGATACTTGGGGCAATCAGCCCCAGCATTTT. The gene calls are TRBV15 and TRBJ1-5, with 7 nucleotides matching TRBD1. The V and J ends lost 3 bases and 2 bases, in that order; junction bases with no gene match: 16. The V gene's germline CDR1 is LNHNV and CDR2 YYDKDF (reference sequence). The CDR3 length is 19 residues. Complete variable domain (other parts from reference TRBV15 and TRBJ1-5): DAMVIQNPRYQVTQFGKPVTLSCSQTLNHNVMYWYQQKSSQAPKLLFHYYDKDFNNEADTPDNFQSRRPNTSFCFLDIRSPGLGDTAMYLCATSSASGTDTWGNQPQHFGDGTRLSIL.

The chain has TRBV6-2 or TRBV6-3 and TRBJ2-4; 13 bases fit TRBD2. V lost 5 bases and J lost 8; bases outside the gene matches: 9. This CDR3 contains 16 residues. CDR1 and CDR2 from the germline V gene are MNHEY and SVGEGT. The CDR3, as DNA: TGTGCCAGCAGTCGCCTCCGGACTAGCGGGAGAGACATTCAGTACTTC. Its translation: CASSRLRTSGRDIQYF.